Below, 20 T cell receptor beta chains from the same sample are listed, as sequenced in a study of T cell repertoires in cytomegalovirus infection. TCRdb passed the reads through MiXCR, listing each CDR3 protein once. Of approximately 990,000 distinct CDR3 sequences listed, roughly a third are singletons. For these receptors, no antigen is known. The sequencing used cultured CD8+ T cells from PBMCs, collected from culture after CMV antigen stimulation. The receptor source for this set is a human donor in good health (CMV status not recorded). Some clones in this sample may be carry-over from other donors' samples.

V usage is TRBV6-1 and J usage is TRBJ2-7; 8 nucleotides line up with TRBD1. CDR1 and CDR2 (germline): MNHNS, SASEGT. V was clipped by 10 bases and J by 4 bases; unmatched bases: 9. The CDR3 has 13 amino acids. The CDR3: CAISTGESYEQYF. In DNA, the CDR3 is TGTGCCATCTCGACAGGGGAAAGTTACGAGCAGTACTTC.

The CDR3 loop reads CASSQERKGANNQPQHF. The DNA for the CDR3 is TGTGCCAGCAGCCAAGAGCGTAAGGGGGCAAACAATCAGCCCCAGCATTTT. The chain has TRBV14 and TRBJ1-5, with TRBD1 matching over 7 bases. The CDR3 is 17 amino acids. Germline lookup yields CDR1 SGHDN and CDR2 FVKESK. The V and J ends lost 0 bases and 3 bases, in that order; junction bases with no gene match: 8.

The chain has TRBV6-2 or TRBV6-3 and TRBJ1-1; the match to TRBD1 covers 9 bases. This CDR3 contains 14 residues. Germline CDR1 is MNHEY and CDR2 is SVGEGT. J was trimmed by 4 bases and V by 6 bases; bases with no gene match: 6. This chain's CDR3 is CASSLDRGATEAFF. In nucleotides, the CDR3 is TGTGCCAGCAGCCTAGACAGGGGGGCCACTGAAGCTTTCTTT.

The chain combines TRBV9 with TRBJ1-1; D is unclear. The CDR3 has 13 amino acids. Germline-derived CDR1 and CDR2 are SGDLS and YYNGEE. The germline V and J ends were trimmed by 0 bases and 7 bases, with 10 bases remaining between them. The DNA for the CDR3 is TGTGCCAGCAGCGTAGCGGAGGTAGGTGAAGCTTTCTTT. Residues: CASSVAEVGEAFF.

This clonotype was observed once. This CDR3 is CASSRLAGDGTQYF. In DNA form, the CDR3 reads TGTGCCAGCAGTCGGTTAGCGGGGGATGGGACCCAGTACTTC. This rearrangement joins TRBV27 to TRBJ2-5; TRBD2 aligns across 9 bases. CDR1 is MNHEY, CDR2 SMNVEV, per germline (reference sequence). J lost 7 bases, V lost 5 bases, and 8 bases had no gene match. CDR3 size: 14 residues.

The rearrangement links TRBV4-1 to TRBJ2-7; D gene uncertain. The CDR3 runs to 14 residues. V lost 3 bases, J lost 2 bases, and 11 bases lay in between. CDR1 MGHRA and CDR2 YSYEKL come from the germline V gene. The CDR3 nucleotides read TGCGCCAGCAGCCAGGGCGGAAACCCCTACGAGCAGTACTTC. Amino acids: CASSQGGNPYEQYF.

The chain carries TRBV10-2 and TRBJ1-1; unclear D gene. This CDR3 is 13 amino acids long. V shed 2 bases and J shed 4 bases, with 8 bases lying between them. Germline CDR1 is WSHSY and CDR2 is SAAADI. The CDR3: CASSEQWGTEAFF. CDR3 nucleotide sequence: TGCGCCAGCAGTGAGCAGTGGGGCACTGAAGCTTTCTTT.

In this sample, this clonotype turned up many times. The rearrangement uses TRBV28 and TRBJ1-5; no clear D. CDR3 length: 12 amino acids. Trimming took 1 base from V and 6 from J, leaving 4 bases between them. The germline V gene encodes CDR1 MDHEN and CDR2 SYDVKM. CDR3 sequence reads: CASSLFRQPQHF. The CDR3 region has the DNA TGTGCCAGCAGTTTATTTCGTCAGCCCCAGCATTTT.

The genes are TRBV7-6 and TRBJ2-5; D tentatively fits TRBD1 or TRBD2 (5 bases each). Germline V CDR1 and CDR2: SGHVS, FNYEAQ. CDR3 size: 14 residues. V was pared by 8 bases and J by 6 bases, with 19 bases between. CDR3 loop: CASGDGRRTKTQYF. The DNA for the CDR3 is TGTGCCAGCGGGGACGGCCGACGGACGAAGACCCAGTACTTC.

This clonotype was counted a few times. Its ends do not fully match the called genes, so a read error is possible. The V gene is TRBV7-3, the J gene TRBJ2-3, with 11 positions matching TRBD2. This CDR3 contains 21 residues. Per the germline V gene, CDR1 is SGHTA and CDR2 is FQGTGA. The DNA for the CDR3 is TGTGTCAGCAGCTTCACGCCTTATCCGACTAGCGGGGACTCTAGCACAGATACGCAGTATTTT. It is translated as CVSSFTPYPTSGDSSTDTQYF.

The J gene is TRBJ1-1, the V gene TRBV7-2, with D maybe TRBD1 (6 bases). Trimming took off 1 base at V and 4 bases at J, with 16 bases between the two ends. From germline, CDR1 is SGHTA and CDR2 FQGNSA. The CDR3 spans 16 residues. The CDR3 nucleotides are TGTGCCAGCAGCTTAGACCGGGGTAAAGGGGGCACTGAAGCTTTCTTT. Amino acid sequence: CASSLDRGKGGTEAFF.

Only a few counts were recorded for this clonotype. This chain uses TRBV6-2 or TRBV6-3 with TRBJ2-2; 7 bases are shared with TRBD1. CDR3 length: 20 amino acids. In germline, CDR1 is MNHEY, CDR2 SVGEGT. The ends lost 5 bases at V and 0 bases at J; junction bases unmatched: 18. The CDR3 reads CASSDRDGFITNANTGELFF. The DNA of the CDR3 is TGTGCCAGCAGTGACAGGGACGGATTTATAACGAATGCGAACACCGGGGAGCTGTTTTTT.

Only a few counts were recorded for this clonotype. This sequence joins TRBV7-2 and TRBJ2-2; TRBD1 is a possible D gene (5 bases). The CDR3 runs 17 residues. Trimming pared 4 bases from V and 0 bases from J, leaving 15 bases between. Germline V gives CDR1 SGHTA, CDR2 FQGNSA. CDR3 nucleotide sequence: TGTGCCAGCAGCTCTATATTGACAGTTACGAACACCGGGGAGCTGTTTTTT. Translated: CASSSILTVTNTGELFF.

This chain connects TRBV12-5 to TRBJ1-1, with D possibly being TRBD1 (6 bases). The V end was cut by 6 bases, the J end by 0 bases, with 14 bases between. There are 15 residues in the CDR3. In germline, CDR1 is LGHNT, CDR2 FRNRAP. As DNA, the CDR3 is TGTGCTAGTGGCCTCCGTCGGGGGCTGAACACTGAAGCTTTCTTT. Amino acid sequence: CASGLRRGLNTEAFF.

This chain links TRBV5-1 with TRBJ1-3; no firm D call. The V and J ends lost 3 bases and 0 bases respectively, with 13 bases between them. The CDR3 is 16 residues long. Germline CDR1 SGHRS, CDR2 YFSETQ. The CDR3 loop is CASSSRGPSSGNTIYF. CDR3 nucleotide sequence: TGCGCCAGCAGCTCCCGAGGACCGTCCTCTGGAAACACCATATATTTT.

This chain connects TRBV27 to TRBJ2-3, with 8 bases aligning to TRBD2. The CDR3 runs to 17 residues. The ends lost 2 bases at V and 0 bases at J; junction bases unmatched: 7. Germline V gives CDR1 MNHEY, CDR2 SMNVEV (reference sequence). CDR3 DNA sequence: TGTGCCAGCAGTTTACAAACTAGCGGTCCTAGCACAGATACGCAGTATTTT. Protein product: CASSLQTSGPSTDTQYF.

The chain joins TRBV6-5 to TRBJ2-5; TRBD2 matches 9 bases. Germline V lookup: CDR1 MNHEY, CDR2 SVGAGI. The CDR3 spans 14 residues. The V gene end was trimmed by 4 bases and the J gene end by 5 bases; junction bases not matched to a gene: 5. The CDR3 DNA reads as TGTGCCAGCAGTTGGATAGCGGGGGACGAGACCCAGTACTTC. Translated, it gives CASSWIAGDETQYF.

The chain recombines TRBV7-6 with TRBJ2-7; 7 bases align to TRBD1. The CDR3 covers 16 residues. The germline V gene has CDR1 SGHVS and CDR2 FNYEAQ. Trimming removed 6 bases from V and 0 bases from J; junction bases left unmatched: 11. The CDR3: CASSSPSDRASYEQYF. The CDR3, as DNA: TGTGCCAGCAGTTCTCCCAGTGACAGGGCCTCCTACGAGCAGTACTTC.

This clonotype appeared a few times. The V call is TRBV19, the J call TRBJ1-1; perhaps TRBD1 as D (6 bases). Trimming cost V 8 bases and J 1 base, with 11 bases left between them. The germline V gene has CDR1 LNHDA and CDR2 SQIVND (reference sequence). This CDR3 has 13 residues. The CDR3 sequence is CASGGAGNTEAFF. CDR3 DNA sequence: TGTGCCAGTGGGGGGGCCGGGAACACTGAAGCTTTCTTT.

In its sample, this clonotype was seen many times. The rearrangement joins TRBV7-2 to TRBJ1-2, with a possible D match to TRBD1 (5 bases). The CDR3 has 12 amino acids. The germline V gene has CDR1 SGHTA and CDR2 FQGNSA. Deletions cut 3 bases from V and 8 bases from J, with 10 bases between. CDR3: CASSLGREGYTF. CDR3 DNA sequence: TGTGCCAGCAGCTTGGGACGGGAGGGCTACACCTTC.